This T cell receptor (beta chain) was documented in a study of control samples from healthy donors and cancer patients. Trimming took 5 bases from V and 7 from J; bases not matched to a gene: 10. This CDR3 has 15 amino acids. The germline CDR1 and CDR2 sequences are SGHTA and FQGNSA. Profiling relied on immunoSEQ multiplex PCR, and the TCRdb table lists in-frame clones only, not all of them. The sample carries approximately 89,000 clones, around 87% recorded once. This clone was seen only once. The sample taken for sequencing was blood. V is TRBV7-2 and J is TRBJ2-2; 7 nucleotides align to TRBD1. The clonotype was recovered from a man in his forties or fifties in good health. CDR3 amino acids: CASSLRQGMSGELFF. For the CDR3, the DNA is TGTGCCAGCAGCCTAAGACAGGGTATGAGCGGGGAGCTGTTTTTT. Full variable domain (remainder filled in from reference TRBV7-2 and TRBJ2-2): GAGVSQSPSNKVTEKGKDVELRCDPISGHTALYWYRQSLGQGLEFLIYFQGNSAPDKSGLPSDRFSAERTGGSVSTLTIQRTQQEDSAVYLCASSLRQGMSGELFFGEGSRLTVL.